These 5 T cell receptor beta chains were all obtained from the same sample, sequenced in a study of radiotherapy plus CTLA-4 blockade in lung cancer. The repertoire was sequenced with immunoSEQ multiplex PCR; TCRdb's copy has only in-frame clones and lacks some. The repertoire holds about 120,000 clones, with just under 80% as singletons. The sample was peripheral blood, taken from a patient treated with radiotherapy plus ipilimumab. The origin of the receptors is a human donor with non-small cell lung cancer who had a partial response to radiotherapy plus ipilimumab.

By proportion, this clone is medium-sized. This sample includes further DNA sequences coding for the same CDR3. The chain employs TRBV2 and TRBJ2-2, with 9 bases that match TRBD1. This CDR3 comprises 16 residues. V was pared by 4 bases and J by 2 bases, with 5 bases of the junction left unmatched. Per germline, CDR1 SNHLY and CDR2 FYNNEI. The CDR3 DNA follows: TGTGCCAGCAGTGGAGGGACAGGGAGAAACACCGGGGAGCTGTTTTTT. Its translation is CASSGGTGRNTGELFF.

This clone has only a few counts. The chain combines TRBV5-5 with TRBJ1-4; possibly TRBD1 for D (5 bases). The V gene's germline CDR1 is SGHKS and CDR2 YYEKEE (reference sequence). V was shortened by 4 bases and J by 8 bases, with 15 bases between the two germline ends. The CDR3 extends over 14 amino acids. Here the CDR3 DNA reads TGTGCCAGCAGCCGAAACCAGGGTAGCGAAAAACTGTTTTTT. Translation: CASSRNQGSEKLFF.

The chain links TRBV4-3 to TRBJ2-1; 7 bases are shared with TRBD2. The germline CDR1 and CDR2 sequences are LGHNA and YSLEER. The ends lost 1 base at V and 1 base at J; junction bases unmatched: 4. The CDR3 is made up of 16 amino acids. The CDR3 nucleotides are TGCGCCAGCAGCCAAGTTGGGGAGGGATCCTACAATGAGCAGTTCTTC. It is translated as CASSQVGEGSYNEQFF.

The chain couples TRBV5-6 to TRBJ2-5; D is possibly TRBD1 (5 bases). Between the trimmed V and J ends, which lost 0 bases and 3 bases, there was a span of 12 bases. The CDR3 runs 15 residues. Germline V CDR1 and CDR2: SGHDT, YYEEEE. The CDR3 nucleotides are TGTGCCAGCAGCTTGGCCAGGGTTTCTAAAGAGACCCAGTACTTC. It codes for CASSLARVSKETQYF.

This sequence joins TRBV27 and TRBJ2-7; tentative D call: TRBD1 (5 bases). The CDR3 has 15 amino acids. Germline CDR1 reads MNHEY; CDR2 reads SMNVEV (reference sequence). Trimming left V 0 bases short and J 1 base short, with 10 bases between. The CDR3 region has the DNA TGTGCCAGCAGTTTATCCCCAGGGTTATCCTACGAGCAGTACTTC. Translated, it gives CASSLSPGLSYEQYF.